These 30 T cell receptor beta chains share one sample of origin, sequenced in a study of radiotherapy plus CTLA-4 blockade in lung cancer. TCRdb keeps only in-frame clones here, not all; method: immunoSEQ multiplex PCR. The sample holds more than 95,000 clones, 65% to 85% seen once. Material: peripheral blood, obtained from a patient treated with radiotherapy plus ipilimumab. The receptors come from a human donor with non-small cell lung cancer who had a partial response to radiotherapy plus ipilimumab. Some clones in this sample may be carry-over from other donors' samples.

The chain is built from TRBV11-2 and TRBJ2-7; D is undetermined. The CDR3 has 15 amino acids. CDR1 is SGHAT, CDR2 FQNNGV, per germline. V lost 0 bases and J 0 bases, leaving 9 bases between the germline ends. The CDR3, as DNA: TGTGCCAGCAGCTTAGACCCTCTAAGCTCCTACGAGCAGTACTTC. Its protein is CASSLDPLSSYEQYF.

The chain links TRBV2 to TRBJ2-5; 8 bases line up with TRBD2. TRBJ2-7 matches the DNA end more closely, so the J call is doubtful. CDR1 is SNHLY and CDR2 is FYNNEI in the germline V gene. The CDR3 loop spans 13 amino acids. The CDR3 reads CASSERGVLEQYF. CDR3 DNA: TGTGCCAGCAGTGAGCGGGGGGTCCTCGAGCAGTACTTC.

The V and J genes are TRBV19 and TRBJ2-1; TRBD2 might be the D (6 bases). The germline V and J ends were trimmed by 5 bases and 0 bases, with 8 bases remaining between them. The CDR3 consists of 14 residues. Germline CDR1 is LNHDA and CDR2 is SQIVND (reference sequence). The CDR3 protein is CASSRDFSYNEQFF. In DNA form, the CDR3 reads TGTGCCAGTAGTCGGGACTTCTCCTACAATGAGCAGTTCTTC.

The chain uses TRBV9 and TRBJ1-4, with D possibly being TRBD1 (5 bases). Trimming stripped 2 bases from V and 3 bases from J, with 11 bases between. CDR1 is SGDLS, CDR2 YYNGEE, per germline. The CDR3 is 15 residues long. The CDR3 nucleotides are TGTGCCAGCAGCGTCGCAGGGTTGGCTAATGAAAAACTGTTTTTT. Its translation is CASSVAGLANEKLFF.

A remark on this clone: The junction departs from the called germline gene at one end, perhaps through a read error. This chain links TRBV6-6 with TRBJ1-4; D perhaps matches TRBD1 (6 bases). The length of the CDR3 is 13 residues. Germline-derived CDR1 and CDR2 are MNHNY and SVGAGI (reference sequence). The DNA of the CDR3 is TGTGCCAGCAGCCCTACTGACCAGGGGTTTTTAGTTTTT. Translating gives CASSPTDQGFLVF.

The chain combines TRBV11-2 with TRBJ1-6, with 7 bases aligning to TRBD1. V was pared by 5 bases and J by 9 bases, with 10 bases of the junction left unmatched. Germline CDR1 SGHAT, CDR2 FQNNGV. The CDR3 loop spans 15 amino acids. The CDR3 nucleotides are TGTGCCAGCAGCGCCACAGGGGTTGCGGCTTCACCCCTCCACTTT. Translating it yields CASSATGVAASPLHF. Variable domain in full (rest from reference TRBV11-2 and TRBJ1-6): EAGVAQSPRYKIIEKRQSVAFWCNPISGHATLYWYQQILGQGPKLLIQFQNNGVVDDSQLPKDRFSAERLKGVDSTLKIQPAKLEDSAVYLCASSATGVAASPLHFGNGTRLTVT.

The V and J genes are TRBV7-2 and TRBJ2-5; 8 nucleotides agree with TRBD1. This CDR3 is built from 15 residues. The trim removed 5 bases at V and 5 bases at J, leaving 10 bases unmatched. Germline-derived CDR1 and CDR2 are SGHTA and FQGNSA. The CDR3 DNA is TGTGCCAGCAGCACTAACGGACAGGGTGGGGAGACCCAGTACTTC. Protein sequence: CASSTNGQGGETQYF.

CDR3: CASSFDRSTEAFF. CDR3 DNA: TGTGCCAGCAGCTTCGACAGGTCAACTGAAGCTTTCTTT. The rearrangement links TRBV7-3 to TRBJ1-1, with D perhaps matching TRBD1 (6 bases). Germline assignment: CDR1 SGHTA and CDR2 FQGTGA. V lost 3 bases and J 5 bases, leaving 10 bases between the germline ends. The CDR3 runs to 13 residues.

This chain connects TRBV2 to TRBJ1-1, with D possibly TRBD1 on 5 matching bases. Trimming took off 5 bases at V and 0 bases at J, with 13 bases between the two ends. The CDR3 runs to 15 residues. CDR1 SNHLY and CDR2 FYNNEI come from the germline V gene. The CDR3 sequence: CASSWAGRMNTEAFF. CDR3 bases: TGTGCCAGCAGTTGGGCAGGGCGTATGAACACTGAAGCTTTCTTT.

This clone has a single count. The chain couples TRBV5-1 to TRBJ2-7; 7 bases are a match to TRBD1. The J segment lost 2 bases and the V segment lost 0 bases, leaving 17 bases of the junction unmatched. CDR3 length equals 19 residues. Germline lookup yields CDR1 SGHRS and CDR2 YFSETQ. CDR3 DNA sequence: TGCGCCAGCAGCTTGGATACATTACAGGGGTATGGGTCAGCCTACGAGCAGTACTTC. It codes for CASSLDTLQGYGSAYEQYF.

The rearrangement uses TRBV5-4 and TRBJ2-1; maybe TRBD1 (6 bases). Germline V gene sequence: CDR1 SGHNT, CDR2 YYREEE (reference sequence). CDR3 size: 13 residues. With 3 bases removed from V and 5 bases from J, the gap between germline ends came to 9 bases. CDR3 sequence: CASSWTANNEQFF. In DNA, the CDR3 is TGTGCCAGCAGCTGGACAGCGAACAATGAGCAGTTCTTC.

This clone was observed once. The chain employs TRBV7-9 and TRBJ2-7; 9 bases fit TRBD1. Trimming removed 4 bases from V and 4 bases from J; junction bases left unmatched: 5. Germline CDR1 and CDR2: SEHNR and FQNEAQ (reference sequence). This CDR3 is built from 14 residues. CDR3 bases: TGTGCCAGCAGCTGGGGGACAGGGCCTTACGAGCAGTACTTC. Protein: CASSWGTGPYEQYF.

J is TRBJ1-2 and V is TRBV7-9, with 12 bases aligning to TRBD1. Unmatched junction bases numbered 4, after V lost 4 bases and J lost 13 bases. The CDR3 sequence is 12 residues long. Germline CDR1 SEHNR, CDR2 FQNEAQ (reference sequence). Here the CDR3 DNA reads TGTGCCAGCAGCTCGGGACAGGGGGCTTTCACCTTC. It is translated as CASSSGQGAFTF.

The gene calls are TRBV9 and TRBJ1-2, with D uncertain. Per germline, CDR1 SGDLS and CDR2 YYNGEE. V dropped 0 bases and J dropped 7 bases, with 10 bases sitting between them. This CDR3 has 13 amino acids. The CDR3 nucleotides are TGTGCCAGCAGCGTAGGGGTCGGGTCTGGCTACACCTTC. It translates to CASSVGVGSGYTF.

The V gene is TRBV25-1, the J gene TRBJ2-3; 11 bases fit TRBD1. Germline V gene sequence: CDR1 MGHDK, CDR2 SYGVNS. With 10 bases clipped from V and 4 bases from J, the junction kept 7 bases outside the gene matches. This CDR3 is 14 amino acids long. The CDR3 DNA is TGTGCCACTGCCCCGGGACAGGGGGCAGATACGCAGTATTTT. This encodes CATAPGQGADTQYF.

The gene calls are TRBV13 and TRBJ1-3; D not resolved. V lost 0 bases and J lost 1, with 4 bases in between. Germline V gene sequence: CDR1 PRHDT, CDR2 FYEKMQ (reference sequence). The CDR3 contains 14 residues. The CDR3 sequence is CASSLGPSGNTIYF. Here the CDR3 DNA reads TGTGCCAGCAGCTTAGGCCCATCTGGAAACACCATATATTTT. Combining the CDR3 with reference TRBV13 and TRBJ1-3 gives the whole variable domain AAGVIQSPRHLIKEKRETATLKCYPIPRHDTVYWYQQGPGQDPQFLISFYEKMQSDKGSIPDRFSAQQFSDYHSELNMSSLELGDSALYFCASSLGPSGNTIYFGEGSWLTVV.

The CDR3 reads CASSSPGLSYEQYF. The CDR3, as DNA: TGTGCCAGCAGTTCCCCGGGACTATCCTACGAGCAGTACTTC. The chain links TRBV28 to TRBJ2-7; 7 bases are shared with TRBD2. This CDR3 region has 14 residues. Germline-derived CDR1 and CDR2 are MDHEN and SYDVKM. The V and J ends lost 4 bases and 1 base, in that order; junction bases with no gene match: 4.

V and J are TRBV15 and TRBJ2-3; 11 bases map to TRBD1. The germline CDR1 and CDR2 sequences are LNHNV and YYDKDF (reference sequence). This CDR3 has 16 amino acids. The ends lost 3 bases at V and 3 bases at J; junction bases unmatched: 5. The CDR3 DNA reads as TGTGCCACCAGCAGTCGGACAGGGGGCGGGACAGATACGCAGTATTTT. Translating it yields CATSSRTGGGTDTQYF.

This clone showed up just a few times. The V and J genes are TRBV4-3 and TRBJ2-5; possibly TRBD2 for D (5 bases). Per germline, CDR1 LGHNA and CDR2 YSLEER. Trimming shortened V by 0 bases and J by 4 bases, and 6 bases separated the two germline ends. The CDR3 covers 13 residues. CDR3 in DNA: TGCGCCAGCAGCCAAGATCGGGGAGAGACCCAGTACTTC. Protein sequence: CASSQDRGETQYF.

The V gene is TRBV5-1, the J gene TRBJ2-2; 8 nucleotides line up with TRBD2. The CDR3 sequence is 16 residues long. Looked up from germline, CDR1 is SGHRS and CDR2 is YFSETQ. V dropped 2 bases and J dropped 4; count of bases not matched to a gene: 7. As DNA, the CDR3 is TGCGCCAGCAGCTTAGTAGCGGGGCCGACCACCGGGGAGCTGTTTTTT. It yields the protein CASSLVAGPTTGELFF.

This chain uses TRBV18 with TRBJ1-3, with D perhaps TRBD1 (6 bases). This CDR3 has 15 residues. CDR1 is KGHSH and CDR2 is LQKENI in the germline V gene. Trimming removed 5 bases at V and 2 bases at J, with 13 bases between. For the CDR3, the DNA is TGTGCCAGCTCAGAACAGGGATTGGCTGGAAACACCATATATTTT. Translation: CASSEQGLAGNTIYF.

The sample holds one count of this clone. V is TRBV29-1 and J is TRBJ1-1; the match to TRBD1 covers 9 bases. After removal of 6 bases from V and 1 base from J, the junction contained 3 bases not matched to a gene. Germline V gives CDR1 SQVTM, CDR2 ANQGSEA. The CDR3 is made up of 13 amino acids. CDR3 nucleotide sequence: TGCAGCGTCCAACAGGGGGCGAACACTGAAGCTTTCTTT. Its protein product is CSVQQGANTEAFF. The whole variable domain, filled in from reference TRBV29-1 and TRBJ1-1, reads SAVISQKPSRDICQRGTSLTIQCQVDSQVTMMFWYRQQPGQSLTLIATANQGSEATYESGFVIDKFPISRPNLTFSTLTVSNMSPEDSSIYLCSVQQGANTEAFFGQGTRLTVV.

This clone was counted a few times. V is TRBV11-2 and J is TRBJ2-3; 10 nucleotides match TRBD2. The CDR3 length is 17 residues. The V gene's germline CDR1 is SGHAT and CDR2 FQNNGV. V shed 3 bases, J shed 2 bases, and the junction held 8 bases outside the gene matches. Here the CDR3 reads CASSLVQLAGNTDTQYF. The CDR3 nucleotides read TGTGCCAGCAGCTTGGTACAACTAGCGGGGAACACAGATACGCAGTATTTT.

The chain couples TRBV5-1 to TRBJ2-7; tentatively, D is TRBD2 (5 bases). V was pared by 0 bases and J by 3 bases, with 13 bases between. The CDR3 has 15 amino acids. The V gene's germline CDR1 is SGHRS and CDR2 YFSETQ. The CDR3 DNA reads TGCGCCAGCAGCTTGGGGGCGGGTTCTAGCTACGAGCAGTACTTC. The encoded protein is CASSLGAGSSYEQYF.

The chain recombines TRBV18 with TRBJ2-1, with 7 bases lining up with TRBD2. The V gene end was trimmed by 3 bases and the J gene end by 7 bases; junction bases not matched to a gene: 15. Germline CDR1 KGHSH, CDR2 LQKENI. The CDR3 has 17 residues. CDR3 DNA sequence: TGTGCCAGCTCACCCCTGGGGGGGAGGCAGGCTAGGAATGAGCAGTTCTTC. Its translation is CASSPLGGRQARNEQFF.

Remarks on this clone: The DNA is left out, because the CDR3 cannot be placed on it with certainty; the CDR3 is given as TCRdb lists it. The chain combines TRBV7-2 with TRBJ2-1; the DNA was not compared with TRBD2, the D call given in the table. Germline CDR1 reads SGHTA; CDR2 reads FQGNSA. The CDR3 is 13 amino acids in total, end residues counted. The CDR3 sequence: CASSFPGVAGGIF.

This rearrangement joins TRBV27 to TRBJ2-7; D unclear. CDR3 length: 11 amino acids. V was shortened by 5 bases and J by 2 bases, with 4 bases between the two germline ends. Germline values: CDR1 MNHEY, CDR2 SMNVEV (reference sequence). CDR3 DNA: TGTGCCAGCAGTGGGCCCTACGAGCAGTACTTC. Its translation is CASSGPYEQYF.

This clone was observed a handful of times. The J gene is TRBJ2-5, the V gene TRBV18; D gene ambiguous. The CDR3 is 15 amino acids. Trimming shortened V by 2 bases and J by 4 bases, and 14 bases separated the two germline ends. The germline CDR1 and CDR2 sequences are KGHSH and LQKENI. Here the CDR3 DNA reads TGTGCCAGCTCACCATTCCAGGATGTGGGAGAGACCCAGTACTTC. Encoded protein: CASSPFQDVGETQYF.

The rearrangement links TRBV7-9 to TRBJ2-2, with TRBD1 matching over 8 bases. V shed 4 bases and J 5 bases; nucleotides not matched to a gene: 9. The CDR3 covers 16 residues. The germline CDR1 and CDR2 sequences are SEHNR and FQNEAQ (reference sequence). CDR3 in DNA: TGTGCCAGCAGCTCGGATTCGGGACAGGTTACCGGGGAGCTGTTTTTT. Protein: CASSSDSGQVTGELFF.

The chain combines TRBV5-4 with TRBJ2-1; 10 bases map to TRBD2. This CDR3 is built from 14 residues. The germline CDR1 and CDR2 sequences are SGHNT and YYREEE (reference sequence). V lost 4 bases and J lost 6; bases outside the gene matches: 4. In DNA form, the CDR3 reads TGTGCCAGCAGCAATAGCGGGGGGCTCAATGAGCAGTTCTTC. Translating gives CASSNSGGLNEQFF.